This entry features one T cell receptor beta chain sequence. Antigen unknown. The sample comes from a study of memory CD4+ T cells and cytomegalovirus serostatus. Clones were sequenced by immunoSEQ multiplex PCR, and TCRdb holds only the in-frame ones, with some missing. The data show 75,000 to 95,000 clones, 65% to 85% seen once. The sort gate was single viable CD3+CD4+CD8-CD45RO+ cells for memory CD4+ T cells. Serum IgG to CMV pp150, pp28, p38 and p52 defined serostatus. Positive selection with CD4 microbeads enriched total CD4+ T cells. Germline V gene lookup returns CDR1 SEHNR and CDR2 FQNEAQ (reference sequence). This CDR3 is built from 15 residues. The V and J ends lost 1 base and 2 bases, in that order; junction bases with no gene match: 4. General study results and limits: Repertoires predicted CMV serostatus with median bootstrapped AUC of approximately 0.95.

The clonotype comes from an adult in good health and CMV-seronegative. What was sequenced was memory CD4+ T cells from blood. V gene TRBV7-9 combines with J gene TRBJ2-5, with 7 positions matching TRBD1. The CDR3 region is CASSLGGRGQETQYF. The CDR3 DNA is TGTGCCAGCAGCTTAGGGGGCAGGGGGCAAGAGACCCAGTACTTC.